These 10 T cell receptor beta chains came from one sample sequenced in a study of radiotherapy plus CTLA-4 blockade in lung cancer. Assay: immunoSEQ multiplex PCR; the TCRdb copy retains only in-frame clones and omits some. The data hold tens of thousands of clones, with around 84% observed a single time. The sequencing used peripheral blood, collected from a patient treated with radiotherapy plus ipilimumab. All receptors derive from a human donor with non-small cell lung cancer that progressed on radiotherapy plus ipilimumab.

The rearrangement links TRBV9 to TRBJ2-1; the D gene could be TRBD1 or TRBD2 (5 bases each). CDR1 and CDR2 (germline): SGDLS, YYNGEE. Between the trimmed V and J ends, which lost 0 bases and 3 bases, there was a span of 13 bases. This CDR3 spans 16 amino acids. The CDR3 DNA is TGTGCCAGCAGCGTAGTGGGAGCGGACAACTACAATGAGCAGTTCTTC. Translating gives CASSVVGADNYNEQFF.

The chain is built from TRBV30 and TRBJ2-7, with 10 bases that match TRBD2. Looked up from germline, CDR1 is GTSNPN and CDR2 is SVGIG (reference sequence). This CDR3 comprises 16 residues. Trimming at V came to 2 bases and at J to 2 bases, leaving 9 bases not matched to a gene. This CDR3 reads CAWSPTSSGGPYEQYF. The CDR3, as DNA: TGTGCCTGGAGTCCCACTTCTAGCGGGGGACCCTACGAGCAGTACTTC.

The chain combines TRBV7-9 with TRBJ2-7; no clear D. CDR3 length: 12 residues. Trimming removed 4 bases from V and 6 bases from J, with 10 bases in between. Germline V lookup: CDR1 SEHNR, CDR2 FQNEAQ (reference sequence). For the CDR3, the DNA is TGTGCCAGCAGCTCCCATGGGGTCGAGCAGTACTTC. Its protein product is CASSSHGVEQYF.

The chain joins TRBV10-3 to TRBJ2-1, with TRBD2 as a possible D gene (7 bases). CDR3 length: 15 amino acids. CDR1 ENHRY and CDR2 SYGVKD come from the germline V gene. V gave up 3 bases and J gave up 7 bases, with 16 bases separating them. Here the CDR3 DNA reads TGTGCCATCAGTGAAGAGGGGGGGGAGTTTAATGAGCAGTTCTTC. Protein product: CAISEEGGEFNEQFF.

This clone was seen more than once but under ten times. The chain links TRBV7-9 to TRBJ2-7, with TRBD1 matching over 7 bases. The CDR3 totals 16 residues. V lost 5 bases and J lost 0; bases outside the gene matches: 10. CDR1 is SEHNR, CDR2 FQNEAQ, per germline (reference sequence). CDR3 in amino acids: CASSPDRALSSYEQYF. The CDR3 DNA is TGTGCCAGCAGCCCCGACAGGGCCCTTAGCTCCTACGAGCAGTACTTC.

The chain employs TRBV27 and TRBJ1-2; D is unresolved. V was trimmed by 7 bases and J by 5 bases, leaving 14 bases between them. The germline V gene has CDR1 MNHEY and CDR2 SMNVEV (reference sequence). The CDR3 length is 13 residues. CDR3 sequence reads: CASKPHGLYGYTF. The CDR3 DNA follows: TGTGCCAGCAAACCGCACGGGTTATATGGCTACACCTTC.

The CDR3 coding sequence is TGTGCCAGCAGTTTCTTGCTTCAGCTCGGGAAGAACACCGGGGAGCTGTTTTTT. It codes for CASSFLLQLGKNTGELFF. The chain couples TRBV27 to TRBJ2-2; perhaps TRBD2 as D (5 bases). The CDR3 is 18 residues long. Germline V gene lookup returns CDR1 MNHEY and CDR2 SMNVEV (reference sequence). Between the trimmed V and J ends, which lost 3 bases and 1 base, there was a span of 18 bases.

J is TRBJ1-1 and V is TRBV27; D is perhaps TRBD1 (6 bases). Germline CDR1 MNHEY, CDR2 SMNVEV (reference sequence). Trimming shortened V by 3 bases and J by 3 bases, and 11 bases separated the two germline ends. CDR3 size: 14 residues. The CDR3 here is CASSFRGVDTEAFF. The CDR3 DNA reads as TGTGCCAGCAGTTTTAGGGGGGTTGACACTGAAGCTTTCTTT.

CDR3 sequence: CASSGGTAYGYTF. CDR3 nucleotide sequence: TGTGCCAGTAGTGGGGGGACAGCATATGGCTACACCTTC. The V gene is TRBV19, the J gene TRBJ1-2; TRBD1 matches 7 bases. Unmatched junction bases numbered 5, after V lost 5 bases and J lost 5 bases. Germline CDR1 and CDR2: LNHDA and SQIVND (reference sequence). CDR3 size: 13 residues. Full variable domain (rest looked up from reference TRBV19 and TRBJ1-2): DGGITQSPKYLFRKEGQNVTLSCEQNLNHDAMYWYRQDPGQGLRLIYYSQIVNDFQKGDIAEGYSVSREKKESFPLTVTSAQKNPTAFYLCASSGGTAYGYTFGSGTRLTVV.

The chain uses TRBV7-2 and TRBJ2-7; TRBD1 matches 8 bases. In germline, CDR1 is SGHTA, CDR2 FQGNSA. The V and J ends lost 5 bases and 10 bases, in that order; junction bases with no gene match: 7. This CDR3 is built from 12 residues. The CDR3 DNA sequence: TGTGCCAGCAGCCCAGGACAGGGCCCTCAGTACTTC. Translating gives CASSPGQGPQYF.